One sample yielded the 26 T cell receptor beta chains listed below, sequenced in a study of blood T cell repertoires in COVID-19 (dated by TCRdb to about 2020). The receptor library was made with the immunoSEQ multiplex PCR assay. TCRdb took this table from immuneACCESS and kept in-frame rearrangements with V and J called. Such tables lack part of the clones; where checked against another copy, unresolved V genes explain under half of the gap, and the rest is unexplained. This sample lists around 300,000 clones; roughly 85% were detected once. Roughly 13% of the sample is in the top ten clones. The sample consisted of peripheral blood. These receptors came from a human donor in a cohort sampled during active COVID-19.

The rearrangement links TRBV3-1 (or the pseudogene TRBV3-2) to TRBJ2-7; 10 bases agree with TRBD2. The CDR3 is 18 residues long. J was trimmed by 4 bases and V by 1 base; bases with no gene match: 13. The germline V gene has CDR1 LGHDT and CDR2 YNNKEL (reference sequence). CDR3 in DNA: TGTGCCAGCAGCCAAGCCCCAGCTAGCGGGGGTTATAGTTACGAGCAGTACTTC. This codes for CASSQAPASGGYSYEQYF.

The chain has TRBV28 and TRBJ1-4; D is uncertain. V was shortened by 3 bases and J by 5 bases, with 4 bases between the two germline ends. CDR1 is MDHEN and CDR2 is SYDVKM in the germline V gene. There are 12 residues in the CDR3. CDR3 sequence: CASSLLNEKLFF. In DNA form, the CDR3 reads TGTGCCAGCAGTTTGTTAAATGAAAAACTGTTTTTT.

This chain uses TRBV11-1 with TRBJ2-4, with D hard to call. Germline V lookup: CDR1 SGHAT, CDR2 FQDESV (reference sequence). CDR3 length: 14 amino acids. V was pared by 0 bases and J by 1 base, with 4 bases between. Written as DNA, the CDR3 is TGTGCCAGCAGCTTAGCCTCGGCCAAAAACATTCAGTACTTC. Translated: CASSLASAKNIQYF.

The chain employs TRBV7-9 and TRBJ2-7; possibly TRBD1 for D (6 bases). The germline gives CDR1 SEHNR, CDR2 FQNEAQ (reference sequence). The CDR3 is made up of 16 amino acids. V dropped 6 bases and J dropped 0 bases, with 18 bases sitting between them. This CDR3 is CASRPLQIGGSYEQYF. The CDR3 DNA follows: TGTGCCAGCAGACCACTACAAATAGGGGGCTCCTACGAGCAGTACTTC.

This chain uses TRBV2 with TRBJ1-6; 11 bases map to TRBD1. Germline V CDR1 and CDR2: SNHLY, FYNNEI. The J segment lost 10 bases and the V segment lost 6 bases, leaving 8 bases of the junction unmatched. The CDR3 has 15 amino acids. CDR3 sequence reads: CASSPRTGGYSPLHF. The CDR3 region has the DNA TGTGCCAGCAGCCCAAGGACAGGGGGCTACTCACCCCTCCACTTT.

This chain uses TRBV5-1 with TRBJ2-3; 7 nucleotides agree with TRBD2. The CDR3 spans 15 residues. Per the germline V gene, CDR1 is SGHRS and CDR2 is YFSETQ. Trimming removed 5 bases from V and 3 bases from J; junction bases left unmatched: 9. The CDR3 reads CASSSGTTVTDTQYF. DNA of the CDR3: TGCGCCAGCAGTTCCGGGACTACGGTGACAGATACGCAGTATTTT. Based on the CDR3 plus reference TRBV5-1 and TRBJ2-3, the full variable domain is KAGVTQTPRYLIKTRGQQVTLSCSPISGHRSVSWYQQTPGQGLQFLFEYFSETQRNKGNFPGRFSGRQFSNSRSEMNVSTLELGDSALYLCASSSGTTVTDTQYFGPGTRLTVL.

V gene TRBV28 combines with J gene TRBJ2-7; 7 bases are a match to TRBD1. This CDR3 has 13 residues. CDR1 is MDHEN and CDR2 is SYDVKM in the germline V gene. V shed 6 bases, J shed 4 bases, and the junction held 6 bases outside the gene matches. The CDR3 region is CASRQGSRYEQYF. In DNA, the CDR3 is TGTGCCAGCAGACAGGGGAGTAGGTACGAGCAGTACTTC. The whole variable domain, filled in from reference TRBV28 and TRBJ2-7, reads DVKVTQSSRYLVKRTGEKVFLECVQDMDHENMFWYRQDPGLGLRLIYFSYDVKMKEKGDIPEGYSVSREKKERFSLILESASTNQTSMYLCASRQGSRYEQYFGPGTRLTVT.

V usage is TRBV5-8 and J usage is TRBJ1-4, with D perhaps TRBD1 (5 bases). This CDR3 is built from 16 residues. Germline CDR1 is SGHTS and CDR2 is YDEGEE. With 4 bases removed from V and 7 bases from J, the gap between germline ends came to 20 bases. CDR3 coding DNA: TGTGCCAGCAGCAGGAACCCGGGACTCTTTTTTGAAAAACTGTTTTTT. This translates into CASSRNPGLFFEKLFF.

The rearrangement uses TRBV7-9 and TRBJ1-3; D not certain. This CDR3 contains 15 residues. Germline V gene data show CDR1 as SEHNR and CDR2 as FQNEAQ (reference sequence). V gave up 0 bases and J gave up 0 bases, with 6 bases separating them. This chain's CDR3 is CASSLAAVSGNTIYF. DNA for the CDR3: TGTGCCAGCAGCTTAGCGGCGGTCTCTGGAAACACCATATATTTT.

V is TRBV7-8 and J is TRBJ2-2, with D perhaps matching TRBD2 (5 bases). This CDR3 contains 16 residues. The germline CDR1 and CDR2 sequences are SGHVS and FQNEAQ. The V end was cut by 8 bases, the J end by 6 bases, with 22 bases between. The CDR3: CASGGSFAGGAGELFF. DNA of the CDR3: TGTGCCAGCGGAGGTAGTTTTGCGGGCGGCGCCGGGGAGCTGTTTTTT.

The chain has TRBV5-1 and TRBJ2-4; 7 bases are a match to TRBD1. CDR1 is SGHRS, CDR2 YFSETQ, per germline. Trimming took 4 bases from V and 5 from J; bases not matched to a gene: 6. This CDR3 spans 14 amino acids. CDR3 sequence (DNA): TGCGCCAGCAGCAATCCAGGGACAGAAAACATTCAGTACTTC. Residues: CASSNPGTENIQYF.

For the CDR3, the DNA is TGTGCCAGCAGCCAAGATCGGGATTCTCGGCCCCAGCATTTT. This codes for CASSQDRDSRPQHF. The V gene is TRBV3-1 (or the pseudogene TRBV3-2), the J gene TRBJ1-5; no definite D call. The V end lost 0 bases, the J end lost 9 bases, and 12 bases lay between the germline ends. CDR3 length: 14 residues. Per the germline V gene, CDR1 is LGHDT and CDR2 is YNNKEL (reference sequence).

The V call is TRBV2, the J call TRBJ1-1; no reliable D call. From germline, CDR1 is SNHLY and CDR2 FYNNEI. Trimming left V 4 bases short and J 5 bases short, with 11 bases between. This CDR3 has 13 residues. CDR3 residues: CASSVYMETEAFF. The DNA for the CDR3 is TGTGCCAGCAGTGTCTATATGGAGACTGAAGCTTTCTTT. Looking up the rest from reference TRBV2 and TRBJ1-1 gives the full variable domain: EPEVTQTPSHQVTQMGQEVILRCVPISNHLYFYWYRQILGQKVEFLVSFYNNEISEKSEIFDDQFSVERPDGSNFTLKIRSTKLEDSAMYFCASSVYMETEAFFGQGTRLTVV.

The chain is built from TRBV6-2 or TRBV6-3 and TRBJ1-1, with no clear D. V gave up 0 bases and J gave up 0 bases, with 5 bases separating them. The germline V gene encodes CDR1 MNHEY and CDR2 SVGEGT. This CDR3 is 14 amino acids long. CDR3 DNA: TGTGCCAGCAGTTACTCTCAGGTGAACACTGAAGCTTTCTTT. Protein sequence: CASSYSQVNTEAFF.

V usage is TRBV13 and J usage is TRBJ2-7; 10 bases line up with TRBD1. V trimming: 4 bases; J trimming: 4 bases; junction bases outside the gene matches: 4. Germline values: CDR1 PRHDT, CDR2 FYEKMQ (reference sequence). This CDR3 is 14 amino acids long. CDR3 loop: CASSSRDRGYEQYF. The CDR3 nucleotides read TGTGCCAGCAGCTCCCGGGACAGGGGTTACGAGCAGTACTTC.

The V and J genes are TRBV28 and TRBJ2-1; tentative D call: TRBD1 (5 bases). CDR3 length: 14 residues. Looked up from germline, CDR1 is MDHEN and CDR2 is SYDVKM. Trimming took off 0 bases at V and 9 bases at J, with 12 bases between the two ends. CDR3 sequence reads: CASSLWDNRSEQFF. In DNA form, the CDR3 reads TGTGCCAGCAGTTTATGGGACAATCGCAGTGAGCAGTTCTTC.

The genes are TRBV19 and TRBJ2-7, with 9 bases matching TRBD1. V lost 2 bases to trimming and J lost 3 bases; unmatched junction nucleotides: 5. The length of the CDR3 is 15 residues. The V gene's germline CDR1 is LNHDA and CDR2 SQIVND (reference sequence). The CDR3 loop is CASSIPGQGLYEQYF. The CDR3 DNA reads as TGTGCCAGTAGTATACCGGGACAGGGACTCTACGAGCAGTACTTC.

This chain uses TRBV2 with TRBJ1-5; D unclear. The germline V gene encodes CDR1 SNHLY and CDR2 FYNNEI. Between the trimmed V and J ends, which lost 4 bases and 0 bases, there was a span of 16 bases. This CDR3 comprises 17 residues. The CDR3 is CASSVSGWSSSNQPQHF. CDR3 DNA sequence: TGTGCCAGCAGTGTGTCCGGCTGGAGTTCTAGCAATCAGCCCCAGCATTTT.

The chain links TRBV7-2 to TRBJ2-2; a possible D gene is TRBD1 (5 bases). This CDR3 region has 17 residues. Deletions cut 1 base from V and 6 bases from J, with 18 bases between. The V gene's germline CDR1 is SGHTA and CDR2 FQGNSA. The CDR3 is CASSLVSGQLVPGELFF. DNA of the CDR3: TGTGCCAGCAGCTTAGTTTCAGGGCAGCTGGTTCCCGGGGAGCTGTTTTTT.

The chain recombines TRBV6-5 with TRBJ2-7, with 7 positions matching TRBD1. The CDR3 is made up of 14 amino acids. CDR1 and CDR2 from the germline V gene are MNHEY and SVGAGI. With 2 bases clipped from V and 5 bases from J, the junction kept 6 bases outside the gene matches. The CDR3 DNA sequence: TGTGCCAGCAGTTACAGGGGGCGCTTAAACGAGCAGTACTTC. Residues: CASSYRGRLNEQYF.

The rearrangement links TRBV6-2 or TRBV6-3 to TRBJ2-3, with TRBD2 matching over 8 bases. Looked up from germline, CDR1 is MNHEY and CDR2 is SVGEGT. This CDR3 has 17 amino acids. The trim removed 0 bases at V and 2 bases at J, leaving 7 bases unmatched. The CDR3 sequence is CASSYSLSGRHTDTQYF. The DNA for the CDR3 is TGTGCCAGCAGTTACTCTCTGAGCGGGAGACACACAGATACGCAGTATTTT.

This chain connects TRBV6-5 to TRBJ1-2; TRBD1 is a possible D gene (6 bases). V lost 0 bases to trimming and J lost 6 bases, with 11 bases between them. This CDR3 has 14 residues. Germline V gives CDR1 MNHEY, CDR2 SVGAGI. The CDR3 DNA follows: TGTGCCAGCAGTTACTCGACAGGAGAGGATGGCTACACCTTC. As protein: CASSYSTGEDGYTF.

The sample holds a few counts of this clone. This chain joins TRBV7-2 and TRBJ2-1, with D possibly being TRBD2 (6 bases). The CDR3 runs 15 residues. CDR1 and CDR2 from the germline V gene are SGHTA and FQGNSA. V was trimmed by 5 bases and J by 0 bases, leaving 11 bases between them. The CDR3 protein is CASSPGLSSYNEQFF. CDR3 in DNA: TGTGCCAGCAGCCCGGGACTGAGCTCCTACAATGAGCAGTTCTTC. Supplemented by reference TRBV7-2 and TRBJ2-1, the full variable domain reads GAGVSQSPSNKVTEKGKDVELRCDPISGHTALYWYRQSLGQGLEFLIYFQGNSAPDKSGLPSDRFSAERTGGSVSTLTIQRTQQEDSAVYLCASSPGLSSYNEQFFGPGTRLTVL.

This clone was observed a single time. This rearrangement joins TRBV7-7 to TRBJ2-1, with D possibly being TRBD2 (5 bases). This CDR3 region has 16 residues. Germline V lookup: CDR1 SSHAT, CDR2 FNYEAQ (reference sequence). Trimming took 5 bases from V and 3 from J, leaving 17 bases between them. The CDR3 coding sequence is TGTGCCAGCAGCCCCCTCGAAAGCGGCCTCTACAATGAGCAGTTCTTC. Protein sequence: CASSPLESGLYNEQFF. Full variable domain (missing parts from reference TRBV7-7 and TRBJ2-1): GAGVSQSPRYKVTKRGQDVTLRCDPISSHATLYWYQQALGQGPEFLTYFNYEAQPDKSGLPSDRFSAERPEGSISTLTIQRTEQRDSAMYRCASSPLESGLYNEQFFGPGTRLTVL.

V gene TRBV6-2 or TRBV6-3 combines with J gene TRBJ2-2; 7 positions agree with TRBD2. The CDR3 has 16 residues. Trimming removed 2 bases from V and 4 bases from J; junction bases left unmatched: 7. CDR1 is MNHEY and CDR2 is SVGEGT in the germline V gene. The CDR3 loop is CASSYGEGSLTGELFF. In nucleotides, the CDR3 is TGTGCCAGCAGTTACGGGGAGGGATCCCTCACCGGGGAGCTGTTTTTT.

This clone was recorded a few times. This rearrangement joins TRBV7-9 to TRBJ2-5; D possibly corresponds to TRBD2 (6 bases). V shed 1 base and J shed 5 bases, with 11 bases lying between them. The CDR3 sequence is 14 residues long. Germline loops: CDR1 SEHNR, CDR2 FQNEAQ (reference sequence). CDR3 amino acids: CASSLVLLAETQYF. The CDR3 nucleotides read TGTGCCAGCAGCTTAGTTTTACTAGCCGAGACCCAGTACTTC.